The T cell receptor beta chain under discussion was sequenced for a study of blood T cell repertoires in COVID-19. Study information: T cells, B-cell-depleted T cells, or PBMCs provided the cDNA or gDNA that served as material.

TCRdb's table, derived via immunoSEQ multiplex PCR, lists solely in-frame clones and lacks some. The data contain approximately 160,000 clones, 75% to 90% of them singletons. The sample holds a few counts of this clone. CDR1 and CDR2 from the germline V gene are SGHTA and FQGNSA. The trim removed 5 bases at V and 6 bases at J, leaving 3 bases unmatched. The CDR3 consists of 13 residues. The source of this sequence is a woman of 80 years or more with active or convalescent COVID-19. The sequencing sample was made of peripheral blood. V and J are TRBV7-2 and TRBJ1-5; 8 bases are shared with TRBD1. The CDR3 spells CASSLDRAQPQHF. The DNA for the CDR3 is TGTGCCAGCAGCCTGGACAGGGCTCAGCCCCAGCATTTT.